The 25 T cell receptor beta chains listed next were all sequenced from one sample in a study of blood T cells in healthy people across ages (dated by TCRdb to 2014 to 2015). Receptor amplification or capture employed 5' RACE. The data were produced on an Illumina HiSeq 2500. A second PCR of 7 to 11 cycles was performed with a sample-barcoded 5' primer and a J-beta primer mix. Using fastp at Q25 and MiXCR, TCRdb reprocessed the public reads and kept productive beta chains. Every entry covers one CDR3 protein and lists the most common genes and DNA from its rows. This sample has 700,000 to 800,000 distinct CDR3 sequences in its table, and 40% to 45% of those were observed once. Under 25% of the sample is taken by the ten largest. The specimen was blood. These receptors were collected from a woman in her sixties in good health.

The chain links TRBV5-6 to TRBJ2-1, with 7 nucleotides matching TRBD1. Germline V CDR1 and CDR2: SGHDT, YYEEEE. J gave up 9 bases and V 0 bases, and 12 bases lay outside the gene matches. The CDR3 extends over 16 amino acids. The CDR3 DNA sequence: TGTGCCAGCAGCTTGGCGCAGGGGGAACTCGAAAGTGAGCAGTTCTTC. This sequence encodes CASSLAQGELESEQFF.

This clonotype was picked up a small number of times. CDR3 nucleotides: TGCAGCGTTAACAGGGGGCTTGCTGAAGCTTTCTTT. It specifies CSVNRGLAEAFF. The chain couples TRBV29-1 to TRBJ1-1; 9 bases are shared with TRBD1. The V gene's germline CDR1 is SQVTM and CDR2 ANQGSEA. The CDR3 runs to 12 residues. The junction had 4 bases not matched to a gene; V was cut back by 5 bases and J by 6 bases. Full variable domain (remainder filled in from reference TRBV29-1 and TRBJ1-1): SAVISQKPSRDICQRGTSLTIQCQVDSQVTMMFWYRQQPGQSLTLIATANQGSEATYESGFVIDKFPISRPNLTFSTLTVSNMSPEDSSIYLCSVNRGLAEAFFGQGTRLTVV.

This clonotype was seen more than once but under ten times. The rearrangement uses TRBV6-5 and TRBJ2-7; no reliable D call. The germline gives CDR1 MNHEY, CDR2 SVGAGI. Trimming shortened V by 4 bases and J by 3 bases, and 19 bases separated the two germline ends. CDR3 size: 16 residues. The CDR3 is CASSSAKSRGRYEQYF. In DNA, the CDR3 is TGTGCCAGCAGTTCGGCAAAGTCCCGTGGCCGCTACGAGCAGTACTTC.

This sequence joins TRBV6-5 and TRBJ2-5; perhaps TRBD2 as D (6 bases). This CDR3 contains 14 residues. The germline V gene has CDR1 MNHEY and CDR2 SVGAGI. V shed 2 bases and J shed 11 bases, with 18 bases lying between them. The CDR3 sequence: CASSYGGDPWEQYF. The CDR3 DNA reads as TGTGCCAGCAGTTACGGCGGGGACCCGTGGGAGCAGTACTTC.

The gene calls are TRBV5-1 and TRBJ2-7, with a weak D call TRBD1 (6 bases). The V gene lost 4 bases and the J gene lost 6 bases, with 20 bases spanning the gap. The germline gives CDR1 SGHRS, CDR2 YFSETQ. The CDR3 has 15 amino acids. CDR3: CASSPQGQGTCEQYF. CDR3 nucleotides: TGCGCCAGCAGCCCCCAAGGGCAGGGGACCTGCGAGCAGTACTTC.

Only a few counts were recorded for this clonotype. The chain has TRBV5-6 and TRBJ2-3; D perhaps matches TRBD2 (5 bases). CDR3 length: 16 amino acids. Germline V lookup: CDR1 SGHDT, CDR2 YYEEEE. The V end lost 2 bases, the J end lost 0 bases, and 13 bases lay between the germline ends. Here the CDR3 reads CASSLPGVLSTDTQYF. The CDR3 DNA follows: TGTGCCAGCAGCTTACCCGGGGTCCTTAGCACAGATACGCAGTATTTT. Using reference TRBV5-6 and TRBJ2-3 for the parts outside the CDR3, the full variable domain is DAGVTQSPTHLIKTRGQQVTLRCSPKSGHDTVSWYQQALGQGPQFIFQYYEEEERQRGNFPDRFSGHQFPNYSSELNVNALLLGDSALYLCASSLPGVLSTDTQYFGPGTRLTVL.

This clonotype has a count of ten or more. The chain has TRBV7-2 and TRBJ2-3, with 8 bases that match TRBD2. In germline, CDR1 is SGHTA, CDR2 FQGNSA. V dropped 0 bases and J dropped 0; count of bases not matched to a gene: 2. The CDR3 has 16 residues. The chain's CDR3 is CASSLAQRGSTDTQYF. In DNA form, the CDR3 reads TGTGCCAGCAGCTTAGCCCAGCGGGGGAGCACAGATACGCAGTATTTT. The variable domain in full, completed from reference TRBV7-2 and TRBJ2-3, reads GAGVSQSPSNKVTEKGKDVELRCDPISGHTALYWYRQSLGQGLEFLIYFQGNSAPDKSGLPSDRFSAERTGGSVSTLTIQRTQQEDSAVYLCASSLAQRGSTDTQYFGPGTRLTVL.

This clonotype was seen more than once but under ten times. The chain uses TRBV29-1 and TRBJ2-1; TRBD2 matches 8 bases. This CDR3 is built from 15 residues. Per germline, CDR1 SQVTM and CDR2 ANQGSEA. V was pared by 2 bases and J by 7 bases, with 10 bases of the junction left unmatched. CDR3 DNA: TGCAGCGTTGAACCGAGCGGGAGTGGGTTTAATGAGCAGTTCTTC. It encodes CSVEPSGSGFNEQFF.

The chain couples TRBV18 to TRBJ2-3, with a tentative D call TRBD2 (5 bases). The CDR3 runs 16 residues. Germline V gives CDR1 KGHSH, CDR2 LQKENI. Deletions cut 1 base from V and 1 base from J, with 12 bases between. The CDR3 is CASSPQGAGGTDTQYF. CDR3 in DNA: TGTGCCAGCTCACCACAGGGCGCGGGCGGCACAGATACGCAGTATTTT.

The CDR3 spells CASSLWGGQGVNTEAFF. For the CDR3, the DNA is TGCGCCAGCAGCTTGTGGGGGGGGCAAGGCGTGAACACTGAAGCTTTCTTT. The chain recombines TRBV5-1 with TRBJ1-1; D perhaps matches TRBD1 (6 bases). Between the trimmed V and J ends, which lost 1 base and 0 bases, there was a span of 16 bases. The CDR3 loop spans 17 amino acids. The germline gives CDR1 SGHRS, CDR2 YFSETQ.

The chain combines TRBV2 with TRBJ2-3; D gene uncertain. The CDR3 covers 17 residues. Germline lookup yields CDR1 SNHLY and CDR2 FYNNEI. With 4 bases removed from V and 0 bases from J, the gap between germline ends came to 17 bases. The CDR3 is CASSVNSIGTSTDTQYF. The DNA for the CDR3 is TGTGCCAGCAGTGTGAACTCAATCGGAACTAGCACAGATACGCAGTATTTT.

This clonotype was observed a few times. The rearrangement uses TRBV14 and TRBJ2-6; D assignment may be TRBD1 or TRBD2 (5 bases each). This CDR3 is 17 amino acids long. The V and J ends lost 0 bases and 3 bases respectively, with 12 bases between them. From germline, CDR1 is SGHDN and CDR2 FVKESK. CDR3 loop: CASSQDWGFGGANVLTF. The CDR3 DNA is TGTGCCAGCAGCCAAGACTGGGGGTTCGGTGGGGCCAACGTCCTGACTTTC.

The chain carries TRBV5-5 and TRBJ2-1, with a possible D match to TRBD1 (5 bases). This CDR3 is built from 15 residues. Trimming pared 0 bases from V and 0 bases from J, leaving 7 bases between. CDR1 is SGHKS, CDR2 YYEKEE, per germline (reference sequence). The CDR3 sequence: CASSLETGSYNEQFF. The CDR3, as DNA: TGTGCCAGCAGCTTGGAAACAGGCTCCTACAATGAGCAGTTCTTC.

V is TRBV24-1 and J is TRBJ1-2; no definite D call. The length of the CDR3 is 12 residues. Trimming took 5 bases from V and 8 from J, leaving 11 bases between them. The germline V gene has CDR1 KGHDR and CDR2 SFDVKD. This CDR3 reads CATSASARGYTF. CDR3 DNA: TGTGCCACCAGTGCGTCCGCGCGGGGCTACACCTTC.

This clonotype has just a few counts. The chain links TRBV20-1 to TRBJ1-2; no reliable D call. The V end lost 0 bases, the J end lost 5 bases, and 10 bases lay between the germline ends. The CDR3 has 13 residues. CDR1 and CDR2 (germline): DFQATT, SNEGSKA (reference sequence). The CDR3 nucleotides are TGCAGTGCTAGAGATGCCACCGGGTATGGCTACACCTTC. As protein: CSARDATGYGYTF.

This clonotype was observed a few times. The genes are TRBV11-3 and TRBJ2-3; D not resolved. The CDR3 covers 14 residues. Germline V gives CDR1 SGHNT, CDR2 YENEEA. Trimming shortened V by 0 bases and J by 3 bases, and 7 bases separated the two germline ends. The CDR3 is CASSLDLETDTQYF. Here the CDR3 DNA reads TGTGCCAGCAGCTTAGATTTGGAGACAGATACGCAGTATTTT.

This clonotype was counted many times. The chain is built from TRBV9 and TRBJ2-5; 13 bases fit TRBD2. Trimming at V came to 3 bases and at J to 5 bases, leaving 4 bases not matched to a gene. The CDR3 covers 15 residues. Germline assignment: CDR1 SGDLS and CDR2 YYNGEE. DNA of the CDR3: TGTGCCAGCAGCGGGACTAGCGGGGGACGGGAGACCCAGTACTTC. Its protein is CASSGTSGGRETQYF. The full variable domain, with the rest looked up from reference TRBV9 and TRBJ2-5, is DSGVTQTPKHLITATGQRVTLRCSPRSGDLSVYWYQQSLDQGLQFLIQYYNGEERAKGNILERFSAQQFPDLHSELNLSSLELGDSALYFCASSGTSGGRETQYFGPGTRLLVL.

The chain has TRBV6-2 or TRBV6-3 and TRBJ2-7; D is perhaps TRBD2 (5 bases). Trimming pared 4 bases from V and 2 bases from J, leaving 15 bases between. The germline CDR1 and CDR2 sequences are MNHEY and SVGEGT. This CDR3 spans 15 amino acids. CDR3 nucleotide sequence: TGTGCCAGCAGTTCGCGAGCGGAAACAACCTACGAGCAGTACTTC. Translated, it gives CASSSRAETTYEQYF.

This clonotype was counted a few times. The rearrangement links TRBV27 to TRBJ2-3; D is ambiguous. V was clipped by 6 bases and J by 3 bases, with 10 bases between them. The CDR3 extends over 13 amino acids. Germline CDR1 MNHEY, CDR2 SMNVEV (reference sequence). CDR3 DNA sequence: TGTGCCAGCAGCCCGAGGTTGACAGATACGCAGTATTTT. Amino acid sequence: CASSPRLTDTQYF.

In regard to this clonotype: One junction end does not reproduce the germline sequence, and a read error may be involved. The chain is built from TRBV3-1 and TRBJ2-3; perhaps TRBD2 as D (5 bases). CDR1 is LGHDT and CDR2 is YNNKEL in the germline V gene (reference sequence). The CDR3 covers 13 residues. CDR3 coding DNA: TGTGCCGGCAGCCAAGCGCGGGTAGATACGCAGTATTTT. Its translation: CAGSQARVDTQYF.

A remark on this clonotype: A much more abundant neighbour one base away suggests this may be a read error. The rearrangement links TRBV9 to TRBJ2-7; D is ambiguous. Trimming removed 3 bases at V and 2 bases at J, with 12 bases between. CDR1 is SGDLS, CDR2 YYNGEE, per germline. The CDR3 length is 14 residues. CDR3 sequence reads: CASSARTDPYEQYF. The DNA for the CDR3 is TGTGCCAGCAGCGCTAGGACGGACCCCTACGAGCAGTACTTC.

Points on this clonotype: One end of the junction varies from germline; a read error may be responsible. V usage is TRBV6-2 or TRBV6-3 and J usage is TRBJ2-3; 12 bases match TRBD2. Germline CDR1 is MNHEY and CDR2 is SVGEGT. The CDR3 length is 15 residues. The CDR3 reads CVSSPTSGSTGTQYF. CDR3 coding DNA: TGTGTCAGCAGTCCGACTAGCGGGAGCACAGGTACGCAGTATTTT.

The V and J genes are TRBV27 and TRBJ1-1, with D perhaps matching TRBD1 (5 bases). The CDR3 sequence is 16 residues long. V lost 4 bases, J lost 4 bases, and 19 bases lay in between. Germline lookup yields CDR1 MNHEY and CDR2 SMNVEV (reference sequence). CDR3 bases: TGTGCCAGCAGTTCCCCCGGGTCCGCGGGGGTCACTGAAGCTTTCTTT. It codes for CASSSPGSAGVTEAFF.

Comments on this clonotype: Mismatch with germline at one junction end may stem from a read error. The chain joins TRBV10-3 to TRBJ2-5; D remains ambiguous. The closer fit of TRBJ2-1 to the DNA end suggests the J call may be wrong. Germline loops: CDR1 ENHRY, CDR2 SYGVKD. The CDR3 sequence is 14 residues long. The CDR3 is CAIGESQYQETQFF. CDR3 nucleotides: TGTGCCATCGGTGAGTCCCAGTACCAAGAGACCCAGTTCTTC.

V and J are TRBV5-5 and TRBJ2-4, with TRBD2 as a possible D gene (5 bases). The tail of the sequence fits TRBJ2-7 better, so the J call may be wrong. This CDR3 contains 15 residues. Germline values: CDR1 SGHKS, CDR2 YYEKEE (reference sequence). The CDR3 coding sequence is TGTGCCAGCAGCTTGGTGGATAGCGAACTCGACGAGCAGTACTTC. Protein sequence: CASSLVDSELDEQYF.